The clone carrying this T cell receptor beta chain was counted a few times. What it binds is unknown. CDR3 length: 18 amino acids. CDR1 and CDR2 (germline): KGHSH, LQKENI. Unmatched junction bases numbered 11, after V lost 6 bases and J lost 0 bases. This entry is derived from a study of cytotoxic CD8 clonotypes in ibrutinib-treated CLL. At the level of the study: Around 25 partial and 2 complete responses; at median roughly 68 months, 14 remitted, roughly 12 progressed. Mean per-sample yields comprised roughly 260,000 productive templates and 94,082 productive rearrangements. Study results and limitations: Clonality (at baseline) was higher than in age-matched healthy donors and tracked circulating CD8+ T-cell counts.

The repertoire was sequenced with immunoSEQ multiplex PCR; TCRdb's copy has only in-frame clones and lacks some. The table records some 200,000 clones, more than 65% of them present only once. As input for TCR beta libraries, roughly 2.1 micrograms of genomic DNA came from cryopreserved PBMCs. This receptor was obtained from a human donor with chronic lymphocytic leukemia. Source: PBMCs, taken after 12 months of ibrutinib treatment. The chain links TRBV18 to TRBJ1-3; 10 positions match TRBD1. CDR3 sequence: CASSGTGAALLSGNTIYF. The CDR3 DNA sequence: TGTGCCAGCTCTGGGACAGGGGCCGCCCTCCTCTCTGGAAACACCATATATTTT.